The TCR beta chain under discussion was sequenced for a study of post-analysis software for immune sequencing data. Study summary: Recorded disease courses covered relapsing-remitting, secondary progressive and progressive-relapsing multiple sclerosis. Some patients had no subtype annotation.

This clonotype was seen repeatedly, ten times or more. Its antigen is unknown. Germline CDR1 reads ENHRY; CDR2 reads SYGVKD. The CDR3 consists of 12 residues. V lost 2 bases and J lost 13; bases outside the gene matches: 6. The study, taken as a whole, reports: Controls showed significantly higher normalized Chao1 diversity than did multiple sclerosis patients. Batch-matched samples strongly co-clustered by F measure. There were about five TRBV segments more frequent in patients than controls, and TRBV5-6, TRBV5-1 and TRBV20-1 were among them.

Presence of unique molecular identifiers characterized the TCR beta cDNA libraries. With about 0.9 to 11 million T cells as the source, hundreds of thousands of cDNA molecules resulted. From the PCR reads, TCRdb called clonotypes with MiXCR, one entry per CDR3 protein. The table records about half a million distinct CDR3 sequences, approximately 34% of them present only once. This receptor was obtained from a girl under 18 with multiple sclerosis. The V gene is TRBV10-3, the J gene TRBJ2-5; 8 nucleotides line up with TRBD2. The specimen sequenced was blood. For the CDR3, the DNA is TGTGCCATCAGTGAGCCACGCGGGGGGAGGTACTTC. This encodes CAISEPRGGRYF.